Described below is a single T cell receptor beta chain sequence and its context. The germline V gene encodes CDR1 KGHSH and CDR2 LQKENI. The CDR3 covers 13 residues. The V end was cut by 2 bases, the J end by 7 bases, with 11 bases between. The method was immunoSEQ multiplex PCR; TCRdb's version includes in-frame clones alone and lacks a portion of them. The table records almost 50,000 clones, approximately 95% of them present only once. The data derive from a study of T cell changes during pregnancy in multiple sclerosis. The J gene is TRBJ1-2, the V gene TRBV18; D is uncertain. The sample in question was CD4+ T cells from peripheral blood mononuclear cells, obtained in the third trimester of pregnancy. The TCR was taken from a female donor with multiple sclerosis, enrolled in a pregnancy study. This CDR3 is CASSPTLDGGYTF. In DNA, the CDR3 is TGTGCCAGCTCACCAACCCTAGACGGTGGCTACACCTTC.